The entry below gives a single T cell receptor beta chain sequence along with its context. Authors' methods: Amplification from reference gene primers served as the basis for estimated nucleated cell counts. Method: immunoSEQ multiplex PCR; TCRdb's copy keeps in-frame clones and lacks some. V and J calls and clone size come straight from that table; D and trimming were deduced from the DNA. The data show 160,000 or so clones, 80% seen once. The data stem from a study of blood T cell repertoires in COVID-19. Study overall: T cells, B-cell-depleted T cells, or PBMCs provided the cDNA or gDNA that served as material.

The CDR3 covers 14 residues. Losses at the gene ends were 4 bases for V and 9 bases for J; bases not matched to a gene: 8. Looked up from germline, CDR1 is WNHNN and CDR2 is SYGVQD (reference sequence). The clonotype originates from a man in his 70s with active or convalescent COVID-19. This rearrangement joins TRBV10-1 to TRBJ2-1; 8 bases map to TRBD2. The sequencing sample was made of peripheral blood. The CDR3 DNA is TGCGCCAGCAGTGTCACTAGCGGAGATGGTGAGCAGTTCTTC. Its protein is CASSVTSGDGEQFF.